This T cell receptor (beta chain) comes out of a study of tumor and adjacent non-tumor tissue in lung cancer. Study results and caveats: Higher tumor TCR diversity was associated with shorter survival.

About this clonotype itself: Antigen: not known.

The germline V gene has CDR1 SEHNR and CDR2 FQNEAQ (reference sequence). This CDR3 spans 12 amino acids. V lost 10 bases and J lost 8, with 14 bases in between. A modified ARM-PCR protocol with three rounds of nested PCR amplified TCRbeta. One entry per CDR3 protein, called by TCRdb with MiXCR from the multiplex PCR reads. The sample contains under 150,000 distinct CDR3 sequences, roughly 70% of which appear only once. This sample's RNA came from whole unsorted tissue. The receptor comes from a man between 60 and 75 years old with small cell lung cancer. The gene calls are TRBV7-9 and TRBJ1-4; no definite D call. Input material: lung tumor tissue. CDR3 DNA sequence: TGTGCCATCGGTAGATACGAGGAAAAACTGTTTTTT. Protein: CAIGRYEEKLFF.